This TCR gamma chain was obtained from a study of intestinal T cells in coeliac disease (dated by TCRdb to about 2020). Concerning the study at large: Coeliac patients were found to be much younger than controls, with mean ages of roughly 15 versus 50 years recorded in the TRG cohort. The TCR-delta (TRD) cohort included duodenal biopsies from 11 coeliac disease patients and 11 non-coeliac controls. Duodenal biopsies from 30 to 35 coeliac disease patients and under 25 non-coeliac controls made up a second, larger TCR-gamma (TRG) cohort. Results and caveats for the whole study, not just this receptor: The coeliac group and the control group were significantly different in age, but an analysis split by age did not give significant classification. In training, clustering based on TRD kmers put all 20 or so biopsies in the right class, and the reported leave-one-out accuracy was 91%. Of some 54 biopsies, roughly 51 (around 94%) were correctly classified by TRG clustering, and a leave-one-out accuracy of around 90% was reported. It was not possible to tell repeated CDR3 amino acid sequences apart from PCR duplicates. FFPE-derived DNA was found to be relatively degraded, and loss of a proportion of TCR sequences in each sample was likely caused by this degradation.

CDR1 and CDR2 (GITISATS, ISYDGTV) derive from the germline V gene (reference sequence). Clipping removes 10 bases from V and 9 bases from J, with 14 as the unmatched junction base count. The CDR3 starts with the cysteine, ends with the phenylalanine, and has 13 residues. The sequence is cut down to CDR3 DNA, 39 bases in frame from base 1. For each case, genomic DNA was isolated from ten 5-um FFPE scrolls with the QIAamp DNA FFPE tissue kit. To test whether coeliac disease can be classified from the TCR repertoire, the study used fully anonymised formalin-fixed paraffin-embedded duodenal biopsies that were not needed for diagnosis. No clinical or histological suspicion of coeliac disease was present in controls, and upper endoscopy was performed in controls for reflux, dyspepsia or gastritis. Receptor libraries were prepared by multiplex PCR. TCRdb records Ion Torrent PGM as the sequencer. TRG repertoires were amplified from 150 to 200 ng of biopsy DNA using the LymphoTrack kit, whose primers carry Illumina adapters. TRG amplicons were purified with AMPure XP beads, quantified on a 2100 Bioanalyzer, and pooled equimolarly. An Ion PGM instrument was used to sequence the TRG libraries. The original methods were these. FastX discarded any read in which over 10% of nucleotides had a quality score below the third quartile for that patient. Alignment of reads was performed with IMGT/HighV-QUEST so that V, D and J genes were assigned, CDR3 regions were identified and functionality was assessed. After the sequences were translated into amino acids, every sequence predicted to be non-functional was thrown out. CDR3s were split into kmers with and without positional annotation, PCA was performed on kmer frequencies, and samples were clustered using all 1023 combinations of PCs 1-10. Leave-one-out cross-validation was used to validate the classification, with parameters re-optimised on the remaining samples in each round. Using the vegan R package, Shannon diversity was calculated from repeated random subsamples whose size matched the lowest read count. TCRdb reanalyzed the public reads with the CATT caller, and identical DNA sequences were merged afterwards. The V and J calls come from TCRdb's annotation, not from the publication. Present in this sample are around 570 gamma-chain clones, roughly 53% of which were seen just once. The ten biggest clones cover under 45% of the sample.

Comments on this clone: Its antigen is still unknown. Base qualities were left out, and no much larger clone turns up one base away.

The sequenced sample consisted of a duodenal biopsy. The chain links TRGV9 with TRGJP2. The receptor was isolated from a human donor who served as a control with a normal duodenal biopsy, not a healthy volunteer. Here is the DNA: TGTGCCTTACACTCGGTCGGGTATTGGATCAAGACGTTT. Protein translation: CALHSVGYWIKTF.